These 7 T cell receptor beta chains were all obtained from the same sample, sequenced in a study of T-cell memory formation after mild COVID-19. TCRdb re-analysed the 5' RACE reads in MiXCR, keeping a single row per CDR3 protein. The sample shows 300,000 to 400,000 distinct CDR3 sequences, approximately 15% of them seen only once. Sequenced material: PBMCs or a T cell subset sorted from them (not recorded which). The receptor set was obtained from a man aged 18 to 30 who had mild COVID-19 (a few samples of this study predate the infection). Cell type and time point are not known.

This clonotype was observed a few times. The chain joins TRBV4-3 to TRBJ2-2; 9 nucleotides agree with TRBD1. The V gene end was trimmed by 4 bases and the J gene end by 5 bases; junction bases not matched to a gene: 5. This CDR3 has 15 residues. Germline V gene sequence: CDR1 LGHNA, CDR2 YSLEER. The CDR3 loop reads CASSLQGARTGELFF. CDR3 coding DNA: TGCGCCAGCAGCCTACAGGGGGCTAGGACCGGGGAGCTGTTTTTT.

The V gene is TRBV30, the J gene TRBJ2-1, with TRBD2 matching 9 bases. Per the germline V gene, CDR1 is GTSNPN and CDR2 is SVGIG (reference sequence). V lost 3 bases, J lost 10 bases, and 13 bases stayed unmatched. This CDR3 is built from 15 residues. As DNA, the CDR3 is TGTGCCTGGAGCAGGTTGGCGGGAGGGCCGAGGGAGCAGTTCTTC. This encodes CAWSRLAGGPREQFF.

Concerning this clonotype: A much bigger clone sits one base away, suggesting this may be a read error. For the CDR3, the DNA is TGTGCCAGCAGCTTAGAGAACCAAGAGACCCAGTACTTC. Protein sequence: CASSLENQETQYF. V usage is TRBV7-2 and J usage is TRBJ2-5; no reliable D call. CDR3 length equals 13 residues. The V and J ends lost 1 base and 0 bases respectively, with 3 bases between them. CDR1 SGHTA and CDR2 FQGNSA come from the germline V gene.

V gene TRBV6-5 combines with J gene TRBJ2-7; the D is unclear. V shed 2 bases and J shed 2 bases, with 13 bases lying between them. Germline V gene lookup returns CDR1 MNHEY and CDR2 SVGAGI. The CDR3 totals 15 residues. The CDR3 region has the DNA TGTGCCAGCAGTTACGGCCCAATTAATACCTACGAGCAGTACTTC. Translating gives CASSYGPINTYEQYF.

This clonotype came up many times. The rearrangement joins TRBV5-1 to TRBJ2-7; TRBD1 matches at 8 bases. V was clipped by 0 bases and J by 4 bases; unmatched bases: 6. Germline loops: CDR1 SGHRS, CDR2 YFSETQ. CDR3 length: 15 amino acids. The CDR3 is CASSLEAGTGYEQYV. CDR3 sequence (DNA): TGCGCCAGCAGCTTGGAGGCCGGGACAGGTTACGAGCAGTACGTC.

This clonotype was counted between two and nine times. The V gene is TRBV6-5, the J gene TRBJ1-1, with a weak D call TRBD1 (6 bases). The CDR3 sequence is 15 residues long. V lost 0 bases and J lost 0, with 8 bases in between. In germline, CDR1 is MNHEY, CDR2 SVGAGI. CDR3 amino acids: CASSYSTGMNTEAFF. In DNA form, the CDR3 reads TGTGCCAGCAGTTACTCGACAGGCATGAACACTGAAGCTTTCTTT.

This clonotype showed up just a few times. The chain combines TRBV20-1 with TRBJ2-7, with D possibly matching TRBD1 (6 bases). This CDR3 contains 11 residues. V lost 6 bases, J lost 5 bases, and 11 bases lay in between. Germline V gene sequence: CDR1 DFQATT, CDR2 SNEGSKA (reference sequence). CDR3 loop: CSAHRVHEQYF. In nucleotides, the CDR3 is TGCAGTGCCCACAGGGTCCACGAGCAGTACTTC.